This T cell receptor beta chain was documented in a study of blood T cell repertoires in COVID-19. Study-level background: T cells, B-cell-depleted T cells, or PBMCs provided the cDNA or gDNA that served as material.

Germline V gene sequence: CDR1 SNHLY, CDR2 FYNNEI. Trimming removed 4 bases at V and 5 bases at J, with 14 bases between. There are 14 residues in the CDR3. Source study methods: Estimated nucleated cell counts came from reference gene primer amplification. The protocol was immunoSEQ multiplex PCR, while the TCRdb copy is restricted to in-frame clones and leaves out a portion. That table is the source of V, J and clone size, and D and trimming were worked out from the DNA. Of about 72,000 clones listed, around nine tenths are singletons. This clonotype originated in a woman in her sixties with acute or convalescent COVID-19. Source material: peripheral blood. The chain combines TRBV2 with TRBJ1-1, with D uncertain. The CDR3 DNA is TGTGCCAGCAGTGCCGCGGGGAGGCGAACTGAAGCTTTCTTT. It codes for CASSAAGRRTEAFF. The full variable domain, its missing parts supplied by reference TRBV2 and TRBJ1-1, is EPEVTQTPSHQVTQMGQEVILRCVPISNHLYFYWYRQILGQKVEFLVSFYNNEISEKSEIFDDQFSVERPDGSNFTLKIRSTKLEDSAMYFCASSAAGRRTEAFFGQGTRLTVV.